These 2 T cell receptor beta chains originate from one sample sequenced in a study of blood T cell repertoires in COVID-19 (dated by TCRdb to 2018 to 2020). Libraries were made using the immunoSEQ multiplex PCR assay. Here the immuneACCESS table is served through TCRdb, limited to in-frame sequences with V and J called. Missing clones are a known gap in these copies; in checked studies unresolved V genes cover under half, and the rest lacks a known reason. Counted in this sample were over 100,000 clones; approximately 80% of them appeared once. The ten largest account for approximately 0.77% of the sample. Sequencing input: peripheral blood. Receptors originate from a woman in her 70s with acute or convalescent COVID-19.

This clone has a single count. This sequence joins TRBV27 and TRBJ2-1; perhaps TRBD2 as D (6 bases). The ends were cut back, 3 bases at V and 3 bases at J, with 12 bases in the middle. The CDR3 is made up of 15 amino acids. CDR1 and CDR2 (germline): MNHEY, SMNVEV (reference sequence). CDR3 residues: CASSFRMRDYNEQFF. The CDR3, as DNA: TGTGCCAGCAGTTTCAGAATGCGGGACTACAATGAGCAGTTCTTC.

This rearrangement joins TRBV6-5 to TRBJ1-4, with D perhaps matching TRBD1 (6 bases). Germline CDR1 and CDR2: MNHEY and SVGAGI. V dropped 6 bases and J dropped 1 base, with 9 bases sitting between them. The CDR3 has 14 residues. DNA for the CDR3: TGTGCCAGCAGACGGACAGTAACTAATGAAAAACTGTTTTTT. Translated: CASRRTVTNEKLFF.